This T cell receptor (beta chain) was captured in a study of blood T cell repertoires in COVID-19. Looking at the study overall: Collection of acute and convalescent COVID-19 samples took place in the United States, Italy and Spain. The cDNA or gDNA used as material had been derived from T cells, B-cell-depleted T cells, or PBMCs.

This CDR3 has 16 amino acids. Germline V gives CDR1 SGHDT, CDR2 YYEEEE. V dropped 4 bases and J dropped 1 base, with 16 bases sitting between them. Under the authors' procedure: Estimates of nucleated cell counts were drawn from the amplification of reference gene primers. The data were produced by immunoSEQ multiplex PCR, yet TCRdb's version contains in-frame clones alone and is incomplete. V and J calls and clone size follow that table, whereas D and trimming were derived from the DNA. The sample has approximately 70,000 clones, roughly 80% seen once. V usage is TRBV5-6 and J usage is TRBJ2-3; a possible D gene is TRBD2 (5 bases). This clonotype was obtained from a woman aged 80 or older with acute or convalescent COVID-19. Specimen: peripheral blood. CDR3 nucleotide sequence: TGTGCCAGCAGCACAGAGGGCTGGCGGGGCACAGATACGCAGTATTTT. The encoded protein is CASSTEGWRGTDTQYF.